This entry features one TCR beta chain sequence. Libraries were prepared by immunoSEQ multiplex PCR; TCRdb keeps only in-frame clonotypes and omits some of them. The sample records around 110,000 clones, approximately 77% being singletons. The CDR3 loop spans 15 amino acids. Trimming removed 2 bases from V and 4 bases from J, with 15 bases in between. Looked up from germline, CDR1 is MGHRA and CDR2 is YSYEKL. The data derive from a study of radiotherapy plus CTLA-4 blockade in lung cancer. This chain links TRBV4-1 with TRBJ2-7; unclear D gene. Material: peripheral blood, obtained from a patient treated with radiotherapy plus ipilimumab. The TCR originated in a human donor with non-small cell lung cancer that progressed on radiotherapy plus ipilimumab. Some clones in this sample may be carry-over from other donors' samples. The chain's CDR3 is CASSQQGRKWYEQYF. For the CDR3, the DNA is TGCGCCAGCAGCCAACAAGGACGGAAATGGTACGAGCAGTACTTC.